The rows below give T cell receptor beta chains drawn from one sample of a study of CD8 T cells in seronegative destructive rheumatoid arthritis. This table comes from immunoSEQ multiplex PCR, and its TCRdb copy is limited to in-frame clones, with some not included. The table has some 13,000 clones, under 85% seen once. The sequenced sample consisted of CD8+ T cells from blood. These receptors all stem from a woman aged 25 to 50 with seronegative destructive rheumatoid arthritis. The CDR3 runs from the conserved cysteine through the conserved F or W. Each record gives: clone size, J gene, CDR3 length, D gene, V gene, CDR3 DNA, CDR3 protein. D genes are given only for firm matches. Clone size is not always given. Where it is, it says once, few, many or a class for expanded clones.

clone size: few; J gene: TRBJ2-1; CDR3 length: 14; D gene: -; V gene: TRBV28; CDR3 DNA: TGTGCCAGCAGTTCCCCGAGCGAGTACAATGAGCAGTTCTTC; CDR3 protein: CASSSPSEYNEQFF
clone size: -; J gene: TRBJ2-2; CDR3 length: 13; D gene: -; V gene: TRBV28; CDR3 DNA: TGTGCCGGTCGGGGGGCAAACACCGGGGAGCTGTTTTTT; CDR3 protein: CAGRGANTGELFF
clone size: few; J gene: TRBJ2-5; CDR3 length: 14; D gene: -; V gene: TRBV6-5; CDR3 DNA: TGTGCCAGCAGTTATGGAGTCTACCAAGAGACCCAGTACTTC; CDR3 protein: CASSYGVYQETQYF
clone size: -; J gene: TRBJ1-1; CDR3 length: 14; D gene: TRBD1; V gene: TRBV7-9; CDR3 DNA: TGTGCCAGCAGCCCGGGGACAGACAACACTGAAGCTTTCTTT; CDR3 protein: CASSPGTDNTEAFF
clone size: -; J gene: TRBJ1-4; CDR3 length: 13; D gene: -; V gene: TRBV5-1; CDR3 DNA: TGCGCCAGCAGCTTGGCCGGTTATGAAAAACTGTTTTTT; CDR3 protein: CASSLAGYEKLFF
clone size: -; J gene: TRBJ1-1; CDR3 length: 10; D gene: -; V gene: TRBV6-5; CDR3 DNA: TGTGCCAGCAATCGCGGGGGAGCTTTCTTT; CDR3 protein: CASNRGGAFF
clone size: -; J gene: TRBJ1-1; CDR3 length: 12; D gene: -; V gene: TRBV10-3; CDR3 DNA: TGTGCCATCGGTCCCTCGGGCACTGAAGCTTTCTTT; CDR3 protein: CAIGPSGTEAFF
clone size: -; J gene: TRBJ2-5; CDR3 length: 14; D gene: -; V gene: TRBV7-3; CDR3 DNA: TGTGCCAGCAGCTTATCCGGGGAGTCGGAGACCCAGTACTTC; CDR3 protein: CASSLSGESETQYF
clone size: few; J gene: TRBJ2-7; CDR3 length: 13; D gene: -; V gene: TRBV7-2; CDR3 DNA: TGTGCCAGCAGCTTAATGGGTGGAGGCGAGCAGTACTTC; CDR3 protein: CASSLMGGGEQYF
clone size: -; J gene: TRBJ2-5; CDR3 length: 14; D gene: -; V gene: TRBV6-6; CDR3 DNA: TGTGCCAGCAGTTACGCTGCCGGCCAAGAGACCCAGTACTTC; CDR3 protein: CASSYAAGQETQYF
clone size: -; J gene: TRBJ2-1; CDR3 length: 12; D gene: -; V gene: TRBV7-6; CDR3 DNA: TGTGCCAGCAGCACCCATCCGGATGAGCAGTTCTTC; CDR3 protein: CASSTHPDEQFF
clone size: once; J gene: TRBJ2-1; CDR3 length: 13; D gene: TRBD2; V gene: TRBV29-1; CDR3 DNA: TGCAGCGTGACAACTAGCGTTAGGGATGAGCAGTTCTTC; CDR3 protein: CSVTTSVRDEQFF
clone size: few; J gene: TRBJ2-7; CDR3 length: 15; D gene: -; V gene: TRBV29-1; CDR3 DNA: TGCAGCGTTGAACTTCGGGACATAGAAGCCTACGAGCAGTACTTC; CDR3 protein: CSVELRDIEAYEQYF
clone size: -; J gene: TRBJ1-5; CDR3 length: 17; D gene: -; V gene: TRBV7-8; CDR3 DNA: TGTGCCAGCAGCCCCCCCTACCCGGACACCTCCGAAGGGCCCCAGCATTTT; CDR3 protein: CASSPPYPDTSEGPQHF
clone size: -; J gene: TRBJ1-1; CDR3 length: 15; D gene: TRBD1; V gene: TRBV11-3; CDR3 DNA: TGTGCCAGCAGCCCGCGACAGGGGGTGGACACTGAAGCTTTCTTT; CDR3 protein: CASSPRQGVDTEAFF
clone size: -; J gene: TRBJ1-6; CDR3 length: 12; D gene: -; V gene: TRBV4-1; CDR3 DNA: TGCGCCAGCAGCCAAGTCGCGTCACCCCTCCACTTT; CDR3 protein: CASSQVASPLHF
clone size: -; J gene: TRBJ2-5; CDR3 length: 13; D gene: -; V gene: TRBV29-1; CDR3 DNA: TGCAGCGTTGAAGGGGGAGAGTTGGAGACCCAGTACTTC; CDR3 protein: CSVEGGELETQYF
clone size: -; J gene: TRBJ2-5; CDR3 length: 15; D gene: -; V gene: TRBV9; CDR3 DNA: TGTGCCAGCAGCGTAGAGGGGGGGTGGCCTGAGACCCAGTACTTC; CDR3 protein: CASSVEGGWPETQYF
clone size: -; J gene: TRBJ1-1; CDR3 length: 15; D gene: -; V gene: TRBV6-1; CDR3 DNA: TGTGCCAGCAGTGAAATCACCCGCTACGAACCTGAAGCTTTCTTT; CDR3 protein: CASSEITRYEPEAFF
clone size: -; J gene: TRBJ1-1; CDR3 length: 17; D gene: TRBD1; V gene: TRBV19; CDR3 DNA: TGTGCCAGTAGTATAATGTACCGGGACAGCAAGAACACTGAAGCTTTCTTT; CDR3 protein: CASSIMYRDSKNTEAFF
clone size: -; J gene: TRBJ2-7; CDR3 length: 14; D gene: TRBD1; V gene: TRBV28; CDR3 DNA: TGTGCCAGCAGGACCCCGGGACAGGGATCCGAGCAGTACTTC; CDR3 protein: CASRTPGQGSEQYF
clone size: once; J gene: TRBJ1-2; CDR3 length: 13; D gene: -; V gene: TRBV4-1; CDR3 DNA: TGCGCCAGCAGCCCTACAGGGACCTATGGCTACACCTTC; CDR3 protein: CASSPTGTYGYTF
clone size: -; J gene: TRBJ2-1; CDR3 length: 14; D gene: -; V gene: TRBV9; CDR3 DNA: TGTGCCAGCAGCGTAGGAACAGGCTACAATGAGCAGTTCTTC; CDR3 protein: CASSVGTGYNEQFF
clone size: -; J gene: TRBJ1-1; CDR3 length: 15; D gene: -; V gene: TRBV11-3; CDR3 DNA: TGTGCCAGCATGCCCCGTGTCGGTTTGAACACTGAAGCTTTCTTT; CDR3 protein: CASMPRVGLNTEAFF
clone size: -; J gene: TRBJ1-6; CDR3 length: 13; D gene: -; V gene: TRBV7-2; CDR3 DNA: TGTGCCAGCAGCCCGGACAGTTATTCACCCCTCCACTTT; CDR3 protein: CASSPDSYSPLHF
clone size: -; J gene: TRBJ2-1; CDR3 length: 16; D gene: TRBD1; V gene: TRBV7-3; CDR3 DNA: TGTGCCAGCAGCCCGGGGACAGGGTCGTCCTACAATGAGCAGTTCTTC; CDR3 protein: CASSPGTGSSYNEQFF
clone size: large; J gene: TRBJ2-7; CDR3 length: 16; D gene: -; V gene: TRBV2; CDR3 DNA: TGTGCCAGCAGTGAAGCGCTAGGCATCCCCTCCTACGAGCAGTACTTC; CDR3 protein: CASSEALGIPSYEQYF
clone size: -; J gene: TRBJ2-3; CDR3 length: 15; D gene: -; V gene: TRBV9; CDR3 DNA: TGTGCCAGCACACCTTTGGGGCTCATCACAGATACGCAGTATTTT; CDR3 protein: CASTPLGLITDTQYF
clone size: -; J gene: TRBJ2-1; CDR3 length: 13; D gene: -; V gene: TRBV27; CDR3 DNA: TGTGCCAGCAGTTCCAGTCCCTACAATGAGCAGTTCTTC; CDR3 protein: CASSSSPYNEQFF
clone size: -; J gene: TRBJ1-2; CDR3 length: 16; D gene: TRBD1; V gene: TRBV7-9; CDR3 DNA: TGTGCCAGCAGCTTAAGTCCCGGGACAGGGACTTATGGCTACACCTTC; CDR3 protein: CASSLSPGTGTYGYTF
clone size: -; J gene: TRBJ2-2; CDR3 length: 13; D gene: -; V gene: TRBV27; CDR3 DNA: TGTGCCAGCATGGGACAGAACACCGGGGAGCTGTTTTTT; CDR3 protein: CASMGQNTGELFF
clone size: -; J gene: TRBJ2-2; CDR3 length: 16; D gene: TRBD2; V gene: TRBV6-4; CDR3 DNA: TGTGCCAGCAGTGGAAGACTAGCGGGGGACACCGGGGAGCTGTTTTTT; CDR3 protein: CASSGRLAGDTGELFF
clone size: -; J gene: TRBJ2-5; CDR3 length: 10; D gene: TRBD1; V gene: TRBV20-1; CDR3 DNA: TGCAGTGCTAGCAAGGACAGGTCGTACTTC; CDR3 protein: CSASKDRSYF
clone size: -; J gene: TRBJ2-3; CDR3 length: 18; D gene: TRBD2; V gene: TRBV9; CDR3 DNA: TGTGCCAGCAGCCTCCGGGGACTAGCCGGAGGCTTCACAGATACGCAGTATTTT; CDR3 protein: CASSLRGLAGGFTDTQYF
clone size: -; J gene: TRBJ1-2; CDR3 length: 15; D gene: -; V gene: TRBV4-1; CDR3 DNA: TGCGCCAGCAGCCCAACTCCGGAGCGGCCCCTTGGCTACACCTTC; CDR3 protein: CASSPTPERPLGYTF
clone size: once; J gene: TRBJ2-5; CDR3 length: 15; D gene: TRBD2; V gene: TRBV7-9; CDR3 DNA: TGTGCCAGCAGCTTAGTACTAGCGGGACAAGAGACCCAGTACTTC; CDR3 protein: CASSLVLAGQETQYF
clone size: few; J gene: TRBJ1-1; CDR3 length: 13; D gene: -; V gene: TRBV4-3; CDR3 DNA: TGCGCCAGCAGCCAGAGGGAAGTCACTGAAGCTTTCTTT; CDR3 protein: CASSQREVTEAFF
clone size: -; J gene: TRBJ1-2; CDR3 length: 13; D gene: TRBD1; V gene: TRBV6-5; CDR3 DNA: TGTGCCAGCAGTTCGACAGGGAACTATGGCTACACCTTC; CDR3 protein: CASSSTGNYGYTF
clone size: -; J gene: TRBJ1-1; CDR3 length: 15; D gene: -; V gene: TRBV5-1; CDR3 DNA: TGCGCCAGCAGCCCCGGAGCCCAGCGGTTCTCTGAAGCTTTCTTT; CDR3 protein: CASSPGAQRFSEAFF
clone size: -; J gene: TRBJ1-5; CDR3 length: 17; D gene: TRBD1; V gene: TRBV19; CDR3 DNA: TGTGCCAGTATCGGATATGGGGACAGGATTGGTAAGCAGCCCCAGCATTTT; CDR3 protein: CASIGYGDRIGKQPQHF
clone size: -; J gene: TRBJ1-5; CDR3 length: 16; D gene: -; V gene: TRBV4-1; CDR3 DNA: TGCGCCAGCAGCCAAGGAGAGGGAGGAAGCAATCAGCCCCAGCATTTT; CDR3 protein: CASSQGEGGSNQPQHF
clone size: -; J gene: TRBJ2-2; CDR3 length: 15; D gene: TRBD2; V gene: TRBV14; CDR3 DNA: TGTGCCAGCATGGGACTAGCGGAGAACACCGGGGAGCTGTTTTTT; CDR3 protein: CASMGLAENTGELFF
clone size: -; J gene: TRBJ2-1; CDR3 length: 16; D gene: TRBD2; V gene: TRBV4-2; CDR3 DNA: TGTGCCAGCAGCCAAGAGGGGGGGAGCTCCTACAATGAGCAGTTCTTC; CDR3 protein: CASSQEGGSSYNEQFF
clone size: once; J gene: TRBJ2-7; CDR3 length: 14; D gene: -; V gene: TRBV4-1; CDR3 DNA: TGCGCCAGCAGCCCGGATCCAGGTTCCTACGAGCAGTACTTC; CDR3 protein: CASSPDPGSYEQYF
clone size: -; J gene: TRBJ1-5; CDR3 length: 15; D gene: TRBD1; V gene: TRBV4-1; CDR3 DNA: TGCGCCAGCAGCCAAGAGGGCAGGGGGCATCAGCCCCAGCATTTT; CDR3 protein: CASSQEGRGHQPQHF
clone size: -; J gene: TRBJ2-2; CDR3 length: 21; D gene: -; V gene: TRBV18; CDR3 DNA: TGTGCCAGCTCACCACGCCTTGAATTCCCGGGACTGACTATAAGCACCGGGGAGCTGTTTTTT; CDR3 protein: CASSPRLEFPGLTISTGELFF
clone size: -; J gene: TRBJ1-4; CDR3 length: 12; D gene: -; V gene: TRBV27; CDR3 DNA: TGTGCCAGCAGTTTCATGGACAGCTTTCTGTTTTTT; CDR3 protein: CASSFMDSFLFF
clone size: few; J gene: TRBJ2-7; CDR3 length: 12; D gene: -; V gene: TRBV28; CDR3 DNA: TGTGCCAGCAGTTTCTACCCGAGGGAGCAGTACTTC; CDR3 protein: CASSFYPREQYF